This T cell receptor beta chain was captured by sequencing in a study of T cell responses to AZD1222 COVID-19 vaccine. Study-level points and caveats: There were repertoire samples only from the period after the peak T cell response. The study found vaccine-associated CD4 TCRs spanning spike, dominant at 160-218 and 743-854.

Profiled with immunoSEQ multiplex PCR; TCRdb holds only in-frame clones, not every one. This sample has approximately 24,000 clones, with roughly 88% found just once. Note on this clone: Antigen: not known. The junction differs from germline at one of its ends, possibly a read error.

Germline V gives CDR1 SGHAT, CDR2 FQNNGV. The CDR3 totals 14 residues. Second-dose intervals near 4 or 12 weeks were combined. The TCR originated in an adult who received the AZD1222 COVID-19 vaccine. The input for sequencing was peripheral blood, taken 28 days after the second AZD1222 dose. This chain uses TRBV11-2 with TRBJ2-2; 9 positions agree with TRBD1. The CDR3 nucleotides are TGTGCCAGCACGGGGACAGGGAACCCCGGGGAGCTGTTTTTT. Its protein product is CASTGTGNPGELFF.